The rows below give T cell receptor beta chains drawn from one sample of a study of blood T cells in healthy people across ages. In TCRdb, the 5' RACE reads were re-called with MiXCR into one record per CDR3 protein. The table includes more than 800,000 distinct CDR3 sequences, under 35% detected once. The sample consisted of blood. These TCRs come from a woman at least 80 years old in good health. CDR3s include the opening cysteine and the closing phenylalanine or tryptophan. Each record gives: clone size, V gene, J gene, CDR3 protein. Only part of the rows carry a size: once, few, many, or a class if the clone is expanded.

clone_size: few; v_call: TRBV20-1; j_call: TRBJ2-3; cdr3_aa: CSAPRGLDRDTQYF
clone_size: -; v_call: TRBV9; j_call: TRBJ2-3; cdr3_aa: CASSVRGGGRGDTQYF
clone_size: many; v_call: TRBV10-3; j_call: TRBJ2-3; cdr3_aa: CAISEQGARGDTQYF
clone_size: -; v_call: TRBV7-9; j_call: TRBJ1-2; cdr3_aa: CASSGVGYRYTF
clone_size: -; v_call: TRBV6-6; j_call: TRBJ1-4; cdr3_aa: CASSYGEGEKLFF
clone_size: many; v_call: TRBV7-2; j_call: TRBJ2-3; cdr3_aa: CASSRGTRTGDTQYF
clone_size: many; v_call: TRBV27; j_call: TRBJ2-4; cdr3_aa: CASSRGTAKNIQYF
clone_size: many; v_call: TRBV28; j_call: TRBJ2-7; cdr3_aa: CASSFDRGIYEQYF
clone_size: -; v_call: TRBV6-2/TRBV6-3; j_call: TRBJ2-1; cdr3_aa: CASSDLGSYNEQFF
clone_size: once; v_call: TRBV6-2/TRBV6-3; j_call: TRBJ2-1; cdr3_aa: CASSYRPAPHNEQFF
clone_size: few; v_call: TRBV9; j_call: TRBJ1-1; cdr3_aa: CASSPRFGGTEAFF
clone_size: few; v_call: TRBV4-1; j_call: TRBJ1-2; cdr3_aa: CASSPPGTPGYGYTF
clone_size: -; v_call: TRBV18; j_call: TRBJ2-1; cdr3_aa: CASSPPGRAGNEQFF
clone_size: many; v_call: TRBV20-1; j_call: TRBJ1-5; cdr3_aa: CSARDMGASNQPQHF
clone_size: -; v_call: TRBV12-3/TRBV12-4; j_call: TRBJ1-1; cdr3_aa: CASSLTGRAFF
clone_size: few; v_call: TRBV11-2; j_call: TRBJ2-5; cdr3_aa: CATSGLAGGYGTQYF
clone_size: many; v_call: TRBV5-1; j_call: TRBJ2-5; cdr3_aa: CASSPAGGKETQYF
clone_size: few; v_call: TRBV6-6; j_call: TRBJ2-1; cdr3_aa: CASHPVEGRGANEQFF
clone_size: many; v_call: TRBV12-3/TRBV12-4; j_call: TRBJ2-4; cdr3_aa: CASSPGQGLVQYF
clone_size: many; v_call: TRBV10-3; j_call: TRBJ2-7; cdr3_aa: CAISESQDPYEQYF
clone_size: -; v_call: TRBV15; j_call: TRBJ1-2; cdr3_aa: CATSRDMGYGYTF
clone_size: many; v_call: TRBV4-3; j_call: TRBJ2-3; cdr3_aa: CASSQDLSGRTDTQYF
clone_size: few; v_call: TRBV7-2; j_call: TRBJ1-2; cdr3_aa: CASSLAPGQGSSYGYTF
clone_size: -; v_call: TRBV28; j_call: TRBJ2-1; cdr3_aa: CASSLSYRSMTNEQFF
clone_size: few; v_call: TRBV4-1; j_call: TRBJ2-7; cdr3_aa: CASSQAHRSSGTESYEQYF
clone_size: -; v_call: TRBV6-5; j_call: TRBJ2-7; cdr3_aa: CASSYSRGLNYEQYF
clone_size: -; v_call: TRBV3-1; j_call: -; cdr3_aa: CASSQAALGGKNEQYF
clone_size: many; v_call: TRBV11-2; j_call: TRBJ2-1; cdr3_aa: CASSLQLTGGSYNEQFF
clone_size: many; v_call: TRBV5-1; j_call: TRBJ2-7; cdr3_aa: CASSPGGGIHEQYF